This passage covers 25 T cell receptor beta chains from one sample sequenced in a study of blood T cell repertoires in COVID-19. TCRdb keeps only in-frame clones here, not all; method: immunoSEQ multiplex PCR. The table shows around 310,000 clones, with just under 90% occurring only once. Material: PBMCs or T cells enriched from blood (not recorded which). Every receptor here comes from a woman aged 30 to 39 who had recovered from COVID-19.

The chain combines TRBV6-5 with TRBJ2-3; D unclear. From germline, CDR1 is MNHEY and CDR2 SVGAGI. V was clipped by 6 bases and J by 1 base, with 14 bases between them. The CDR3 runs to 15 residues. The CDR3 loop is CASSPQYLGTDTQYF. Here the CDR3 DNA reads TGTGCCAGCAGCCCCCAGTATCTGGGCACAGATACGCAGTATTTT.

The chain combines TRBV11-2 with TRBJ2-1, with no clear D. This CDR3 is 13 amino acids long. Trimming took off 5 bases at V and 9 bases at J, with 14 bases between the two ends. Looked up from germline, CDR1 is SGHAT and CDR2 is FQNNGV. The chain's CDR3 is CASSLPGRSEQFF. The DNA of the CDR3 is TGTGCCAGCAGCCTTCCCGGTCGGAGTGAGCAGTTCTTC.

The V gene is TRBV4-3, the J gene TRBJ1-2; 10 nucleotides align to TRBD1. CDR1 and CDR2 from the germline V gene are LGHNA and YSLEER. The J segment lost 4 bases and the V segment lost 3 bases, leaving 5 bases of the junction unmatched. The CDR3 consists of 15 residues. The CDR3: CASSHEWTGGYGYTF. The DNA of the CDR3 is TGCGCCAGCAGCCACGAGTGGACAGGGGGCTATGGCTACACCTTC.

The chain's CDR3 is CASSYSTTLRGYTF. CDR3 DNA: TGTGCCAGCAGTTACTCGACCACGTTGCGGGGCTACACCTTC. The J gene is TRBJ1-2, the V gene TRBV6-6; D is undetermined. Trimming removed 0 bases from V and 8 bases from J, with 13 bases in between. The CDR3 has 14 residues. Germline V lookup: CDR1 MNHNY, CDR2 SVGAGI (reference sequence).

With regard to this clone: The junction departs from germline at one end; a sequencing error may be responsible. The CDR3 DNA reads as TGTGCCAGCACCAAACAGGAAGGGACTAGCCAGAGTTTT. It translates to CASTKQEGTSQSF. The V call is TRBV28, the J call TRBJ2-3; 9 nucleotides agree with TRBD2. There are 13 residues in the CDR3. Germline V gene sequence: CDR1 MDHEN, CDR2 SYDVKM.

The chain links TRBV4-1 to TRBJ2-1; 8 bases fit TRBD2. The CDR3 is 17 residues long. Germline CDR1 and CDR2: MGHRA and YSYEKL. V dropped 0 bases and J dropped 6; count of bases not matched to a gene: 10. CDR3 region: CASSQDFGREGLNEQFF. For the CDR3, the DNA is TGCGCCAGCAGCCAAGATTTTGGTCGGGAGGGCCTCAATGAGCAGTTCTTC.

The chain employs TRBV6-4 and TRBJ2-1; 9 bases are shared with TRBD2. CDR3 length equals 17 residues. Germline values: CDR1 MRHNA, CDR2 SNTAGT. V dropped 5 bases and J dropped 5; count of bases not matched to a gene: 13. The CDR3 nucleotides are TGTGCCAGCAGTAAAAACAGGGCGGGAGGGCCTAACAATGAGCAGTTCTTC. This sequence encodes CASSKNRAGGPNNEQFF.

The V gene is TRBV5-1, the J gene TRBJ2-1; TRBD1 might be the D (6 bases). Trimming cost V 4 bases and J 7 bases, with 15 bases left between them. CDR1 and CDR2 (germline): SGHRS, YFSETQ. CDR3 length: 14 residues. The CDR3 spells CASSTRTGKNEQFF. The CDR3 bases are TGCGCCAGCAGCACTCGTACAGGGAAGAATGAGCAGTTCTTC.

This clone was observed a handful of times. The rearrangement joins TRBV7-9 to TRBJ1-1; TRBD1 matches 9 bases. CDR1 and CDR2 (germline): SEHNR, FQNEAQ (reference sequence). CDR3 length equals 15 residues. Losses at the gene ends were 5 bases for V and 5 bases for J; bases not matched to a gene: 9. The CDR3 nucleotides read TGTGCCAGCAGCCAATCTTGGACAGGGGAGACTGAAGCTTTCTTT. Translated: CASSQSWTGETEAFF.

This clone was counted once. The chain couples TRBV10-3 to TRBJ2-7; D is undetermined. CDR3 length equals 13 residues. The germline V and J ends were trimmed by 4 bases and 0 bases, with 7 bases remaining between them. CDR1 and CDR2 from the germline V gene are ENHRY and SYGVKD. DNA for the CDR3: TGTGCCATCAGTGTGATACACTCCTACGAGCAGTACTTC. Translation: CAISVIHSYEQYF.

This clone was observed a handful of times. This chain links TRBV19 with TRBJ1-5; D ambiguous. Trimming stripped 9 bases from V and 0 bases from J, with 15 bases between. The CDR3 consists of 15 residues. CDR1 is LNHDA and CDR2 is SQIVND in the germline V gene (reference sequence). This CDR3 reads CASQYSTDSNQPQHF. Here the CDR3 DNA reads TGTGCCAGCCAATACTCAACAGATAGCAATCAGCCCCAGCATTTT.

The gene calls are TRBV27 and TRBJ2-7; TRBD1 matches at 11 bases. Germline-derived CDR1 and CDR2 are MNHEY and SMNVEV (reference sequence). V dropped 5 bases and J dropped 4; count of bases not matched to a gene: 16. The CDR3 is made up of 18 amino acids. The CDR3 region is CASSRTGGLYSTVYEQYF. CDR3 nucleotide sequence: TGTGCCAGCAGTCGGACAGGGGGCCTCTATTCCACTGTGTACGAGCAGTACTTC.

The rearrangement joins TRBV27 to TRBJ2-5; D uncertain. This CDR3 comprises 14 residues. The germline V and J ends were trimmed by 5 bases and 7 bases, with 17 bases remaining between them. From germline, CDR1 is MNHEY and CDR2 SMNVEV (reference sequence). Here the CDR3 reads CASSPKPFDRTQYF. The CDR3 DNA is TGTGCCAGCAGTCCGAAGCCTTTTGATAGGACCCAGTACTTC.

The CDR3 DNA sequence: TGTGCCAGCAGCAAAGAGGCAGGATGTGATACGCAGTATTTT. This encodes CASSKEAGCDTQYF. This chain joins TRBV21-1 and TRBJ2-3; no check of the table's D call, TRBD1, against the DNA was made. TRBV21-1 is a pseudogene segment. The length of the CDR3 is 14 residues.

The J gene is TRBJ2-3, the V gene TRBV19; 14 bases line up with TRBD2. The germline gives CDR1 LNHDA, CDR2 SQIVND (reference sequence). This CDR3 spans 21 amino acids. J gave up 1 base and V 5 bases, and 17 bases lay outside the gene matches. CDR3 loop: CASSLRSPGLAGVLGTDTQYF. The CDR3 nucleotides are TGTGCCAGTAGTCTTAGGTCGCCGGGACTAGCGGGAGTTTTGGGCACAGATACGCAGTATTTT.

This clone was detected only once. The chain recombines TRBV27 with TRBJ2-7; D is unresolved. Germline CDR1 and CDR2: MNHEY and SMNVEV (reference sequence). With 2 bases removed from V and 3 bases from J, the gap between germline ends came to 14 bases. The CDR3 covers 15 residues. CDR3 sequence (DNA): TGTGCCAGCAGTTTAGTTGCCAGGCTTCACTACGAGCAGTACTTC. Translated: CASSLVARLHYEQYF.

The chain employs TRBV14 and TRBJ2-4; the match to TRBD1 covers 7 bases. There are 14 residues in the CDR3. Germline V gene lookup returns CDR1 SGHDN and CDR2 FVKESK. V was pared by 1 base and J by 15 bases, with 12 bases of the junction left unmatched. In DNA form, the CDR3 reads TGTGCCAGCAGCCAAGCCGGGACAGTAAGGATAAGGTACTTC. Protein: CASSQAGTVRIRYF.

The V call is TRBV5-1, the J call TRBJ2-1; 10 bases match TRBD2. V was clipped by 0 bases and J by 5 bases; unmatched bases: 2. Germline CDR1 is SGHRS and CDR2 is YFSETQ. The CDR3 totals 15 residues. CDR3 loop: CASSLDSGRDNEQFF. The CDR3 DNA follows: TGCGCCAGCAGCTTGGACAGCGGGAGGGACAATGAGCAGTTCTTC.

CDR3 DNA sequence: TGTGCCAGCAGCCAATTAATCGGTGGGAGCGAGCAGTACTTC. Residues: CASSQLIGGSEQYF. The chain couples TRBV3-1 (or the pseudogene TRBV3-2) to TRBJ2-7; maybe TRBD2 (5 bases). Germline V gene lookup returns CDR1 LGHDT and CDR2 YNNKEL (reference sequence). V gave up 2 bases and J gave up 6 bases, with 14 bases separating them. The CDR3 totals 14 residues.

This clone has more than one count but fewer than ten. The chain combines TRBV18 with TRBJ2-7; TRBD1 aligns across 9 bases. Germline lookup yields CDR1 KGHSH and CDR2 LQKENI. The CDR3 is 15 amino acids. With 6 bases clipped from V and 6 bases from J, the junction kept 12 bases outside the gene matches. The chain's CDR3 is CASSSRTGDEAEQYF. CDR3 coding DNA: TGTGCCAGCTCCTCAAGGACAGGGGACGAGGCCGAGCAGTACTTC.

This rearrangement joins TRBV4-1 to TRBJ2-1; 8 bases map to TRBD2. Germline CDR1 is MGHRA and CDR2 is YSYEKL. The CDR3 has 18 amino acids. Losses at the gene ends were 0 bases for V and 0 bases for J; bases not matched to a gene: 7. Here the CDR3 DNA reads TGCGCCAGCAGCCAAGAATGGGGCGGGGGGAGCTCCTACAATGAGCAGTTCTTC. Amino acid sequence: CASSQEWGGGSSYNEQFF.

The chain recombines TRBV29-1 with TRBJ2-1, with 11 bases matching TRBD1. Germline-derived CDR1 and CDR2 are SQVTM and ANQGSEA. Trimming removed 3 bases from V and 4 bases from J; junction bases left unmatched: 8. The CDR3 consists of 16 residues. The CDR3 nucleotides are TGCAGCGTTGAGGGATTAGGGGACAGGGGGTACAATGAGCAGTTCTTC. Encoded protein: CSVEGLGDRGYNEQFF.

The V gene is TRBV6-4, the J gene TRBJ2-6; D not resolved. The germline V gene has CDR1 MRHNA and CDR2 SNTAGT. Trimming shortened V by 5 bases and J by 0 bases, and 8 bases separated the two germline ends. There are 15 residues in the CDR3. CDR3 nucleotides: TGTGCCAGCAGTCCCGAGGACTCTGGGGCCAACGTCCTGACTTTC. This translates into CASSPEDSGANVLTF.

In its sample, this clone was seen once. The chain has TRBV7-9 and TRBJ2-7; tentatively, D is TRBD1 (5 bases). CDR3 length: 13 residues. Trimming shortened V by 5 bases and J by 2 bases, and 10 bases separated the two germline ends. From germline, CDR1 is SEHNR and CDR2 FQNEAQ (reference sequence). CDR3 nucleotides: TGTGCCAGCAGCGTCGACAGAGCCTACGAGCAGTACTTC. This codes for CASSVDRAYEQYF. The full variable domain, in which reference TRBV7-9 and TRBJ2-7 provide the parts outside the CDR3, is DTGVSQNPRHKITKRGQNVTFRCDPISEHNRLYWYRQTLGQGPEFLTYFQNEAQLEKSRLLSDRFSAERPKGSFSTLEIQRTEQGDSAMYLCASSVDRAYEQYFGPGTRLTVT.

The chain employs TRBV6-5 and TRBJ1-6; D is possibly TRBD1 (6 bases). Germline CDR1 MNHEY, CDR2 SVGAGI. The length of the CDR3 is 14 residues. Deletions cut 6 bases from V and 6 bases from J, with 12 bases between. CDR3 in DNA: TGTGCCAGCAGAAGGGACAATAGTAATTCACCCCTCCACTTT. Residues: CASRRDNSNSPLHF.